Listed below are T cell receptor beta chains from one sample, sequenced in a study of OX40 agonist ivuxolimab in advanced cancers. Profiling relied on immunoSEQ multiplex PCR, and the TCRdb table lists in-frame clones only, not all of them. Counted here are some 100,000 clones, roughly nine tenths occurring once; the ten biggest clones make up 0.7% to 0.95%. The input for sequencing was CD4+ or CD8+ T cells sorted from blood, taken in a trial of the OX40 agonist ivuxolimab. The receptors come from an adult with an advanced solid tumor such as melanoma, head and neck, liver or kidney cancer. Both conserved end residues are trimmed from each CDR3. The order of the fields is V gene, J gene, CDR3 protein.

v_gene: TRBV10-3
j_gene: TRBJ1-2
CDR3aa: AILRDFDSNYGYT

v_gene: TRBV6-5
j_gene: TRBJ2-1
CDR3aa: ASRRAGGSYNEQF

v_gene: TRBV29-1
j_gene: TRBJ2-1
CDR3aa: SVGGDLPYNEQF

v_gene: TRBV19
j_gene: TRBJ1-2
CDR3aa: ASSLEYGYT

v_gene: TRBV23-1
j_gene: TRBJ2-1
CDR3aa: ASSQSGAGSSYNEQF

v_gene: TRBV30
j_gene: TRBJ1-3
CDR3aa: AWSRGAGNTIY

v_gene: TRBV7-3
j_gene: TRBJ1-6
CDR3aa: ASSLGTANSPLH

v_gene: TRBV9
j_gene: TRBJ2-5
CDR3aa: ASSVGQVGETQY

v_gene: TRBV28
j_gene: TRBJ2-3
CDR3aa: ASIGEHLGDTQY

v_gene: TRBV7-6
j_gene: TRBJ2-5
CDR3aa: ASSSYQSAETQY

v_gene: TRBV30
j_gene: TRBJ1-3
CDR3aa: ACDRGAGNTIY

v_gene: TRBV9
j_gene: TRBJ2-3
CDR3aa: ASSSLGGTDTQY

v_gene: TRBV7-9
j_gene: TRBJ1-5
CDR3aa: ASSLDGGDRQPQH